The 15 T cell receptor beta chains below all came from one sample that was sequenced in a study of blood T cells in healthy people across ages. Through a sample-barcoded 5' primer and a J-beta primer mix, a second PCR was run for about 6 to 11 cycles. TCRdb reprocessed the 5' RACE reads with MiXCR, giving one entry per CDR3 protein. Altogether some 290,000 distinct CDR3 sequences are present, roughly 26% being singletons, with the ten largest covering 25% to 35%. The sequencing input was blood. The origin of the receptors is a woman aged 70 to 79 in good health.

This chain links TRBV25-1 with TRBJ2-3, with TRBD2 matching over 8 bases. V lost 2 bases, J lost 10 bases, and 5 bases stayed unmatched. The CDR3 contains 13 residues. The V gene's germline CDR1 is MGHDK and CDR2 SYGVNS. CDR3 nucleotide sequence: TGTGCCAGCAGTGAAAGCTCGACTAGCGCGCAGTATTTT. Amino acids: CASSESSTSAQYF.

The chain joins TRBV14 to TRBJ2-5; 7 bases map to TRBD2. Looked up from germline, CDR1 is SGHDN and CDR2 is FVKESK. The CDR3 has 15 amino acids. V trimming: 4 bases; J trimming: 5 bases; junction bases outside the gene matches: 10. The CDR3 bases are TGTGCCAGCAGCCGAGGGAGGGTACGGGGCGAGACCCAGTACTTC. Translating gives CASSRGRVRGETQYF.

This sequence joins TRBV7-2 and TRBJ2-1, with D unresolved. Trimming removed 3 bases from V and 7 bases from J, with 10 bases in between. CDR1 and CDR2 from the germline V gene are SGHTA and FQGNSA. This CDR3 is 13 amino acids long. CDR3: CASSFREYNEQFF. DNA for the CDR3: TGTGCCAGCAGCTTTCGAGAATATAATGAGCAGTTCTTC.

The chain combines TRBV24-1 with TRBJ2-2; D remains unclear. This CDR3 has 14 amino acids. V gave up 1 base and J gave up 2 bases, with 4 bases separating them. Germline CDR1 and CDR2: KGHDR and SFDVKD. The CDR3 loop reads CATSDLVNTGELFF. The DNA for the CDR3 is TGTGCCACCAGTGATTTAGTAAACACCGGGGAGCTGTTTTTT.

V is TRBV29-1 and J is TRBJ2-7; D may be TRBD2 (5 bases). The CDR3 totals 13 residues. Trimming cost V 6 bases and J 0 bases, with 12 bases left between them. CDR1 and CDR2 from the germline V gene are SQVTM and ANQGSEA. The DNA of the CDR3 is TGCAGCGTGGTGGCGGGCGACTCCTACGAGCAGTACTTC. It specifies CSVVAGDSYEQYF.

This sequence joins TRBV12-3 or TRBV12-4 and TRBJ2-3, with TRBD1 matching over 7 bases. The CDR3 is 12 amino acids. The trim removed 6 bases at V and 10 bases at J, leaving 7 bases unmatched. As DNA, the CDR3 is TGTGCCAGCAGCCCCCGCACAGGGGCGCAGTATTTT. This codes for CASSPRTGAQYF.

The chain joins TRBV29-1 to TRBJ2-1, with D possibly TRBD2 on 6 matching bases. V was pared by 7 bases and J by 3 bases, with 13 bases between. CDR3 size: 13 residues. CDR1 is SQVTM and CDR2 is ANQGSEA in the germline V gene. The CDR3 loop reads CSAQRESYNEQFF. CDR3 coding DNA: TGCAGCGCACAACGGGAGAGCTACAATGAGCAGTTCTTC.

V is TRBV10-3 and J is TRBJ2-7; no firm D call. Gene TRBJ2-1 matches the end of the DNA better, so the J call may be wrong. CDR1 ENHRY and CDR2 SYGVKD come from the germline V gene. The CDR3 covers 17 residues. CDR3 bases: TGTGCCATCAGTGAGTCAGGCCTACCAACAAGGGACAATGAGCAGTTCTTC. It is translated as CAISESGLPTRDNEQFF.

V and J are TRBV7-9 and TRBJ2-5; D may match TRBD1 or TRBD2 (5 bases each). The CDR3 sequence is 12 residues long. The V gene's germline CDR1 is SEHNR and CDR2 FQNEAQ (reference sequence). The V end lost 5 bases, the J end lost 7 bases, and 11 bases lay between the germline ends. The CDR3: CASSLGTRTQYF. DNA for the CDR3: TGTGCCAGCAGCCTCGGGACCCGGACCCAGTACTTC.

The sample holds a few counts of this clonotype. The CDR3 bases are TGTGCCAGCAGTCCCCCGCGACTAGCGGGACTAGAGACCCAGTACTTC. Translating it yields CASSPPRLAGLETQYF. V is TRBV27 and J is TRBJ2-7; 11 positions match TRBD2. Matching the DNA end better, TRBJ2-5 makes the J call doubtful. The CDR3 is made up of 16 amino acids. Per the germline V gene, CDR1 is MNHEY and CDR2 is SMNVEV (reference sequence).

The chain links TRBV20-1 to TRBJ2-5; TRBD2 matches 7 bases. There are 15 residues in the CDR3. V lost 3 bases, J lost 5 bases, and 12 bases stayed unmatched. Germline V gene data show CDR1 as DFQATT and CDR2 as SNEGSKA (reference sequence). This chain's CDR3 is CSARGWEGGSETQYF. The CDR3 DNA reads as TGCAGTGCTAGGGGGTGGGAGGGCGGTTCGGAGACCCAGTACTTC.

The gene calls are TRBV20-1 and TRBJ2-1, with 9 bases fitting TRBD2. Germline trimming cut 0 bases from V and 1 base from J; bases unmatched to any gene: 7. CDR3 length: 17 residues. The germline CDR1 and CDR2 sequences are DFQATT and SNEGSKA (reference sequence). The CDR3 nucleotides are TGCAGTGCTAGAGATTCGAGCGGGAGGTTTTCCTACAATGAGCAGTTCTTC. This sequence encodes CSARDSSGRFSYNEQFF.

This chain uses TRBV2 with TRBJ2-1; D might be TRBD2 (6 bases). Judging by the DNA end, TRBJ2-7 fits better; the J call may be wrong. Germline loops: CDR1 SNHLY, CDR2 FYNNEI. This CDR3 region has 15 residues. The chain's CDR3 is CASRPGVPASYEQYF. The CDR3 region has the DNA TGTGCCAGCAGACCGGGGGTGCCCGCCTCCTACGAGCAGTACTTC.

This clonotype was observed a handful of times. The chain recombines TRBV14 with TRBJ2-3; the match to TRBD2 covers 12 bases. Germline trimming cut 3 bases from V and 5 bases from J; bases unmatched to any gene: 3. In germline, CDR1 is SGHDN, CDR2 FVKESK. This CDR3 has 15 amino acids. The CDR3 DNA follows: TGTGCCAGCAGCCATCCGGGACTAGCGGGAGATACGCAGTATTTT. Translating gives CASSHPGLAGDTQYF.

This rearrangement joins TRBV6-5 to TRBJ2-5; D uncertain. The J call is uncertain, as TRBJ2-7 better fits the DNA end. Germline CDR1 MNHEY, CDR2 SVGAGI. The length of the CDR3 is 13 residues. The CDR3 loop is CASSYASSYEQYF. The CDR3, as DNA: TGTGCCAGCAGTTACGCTTCCAGTTACGAGCAGTACTTC.